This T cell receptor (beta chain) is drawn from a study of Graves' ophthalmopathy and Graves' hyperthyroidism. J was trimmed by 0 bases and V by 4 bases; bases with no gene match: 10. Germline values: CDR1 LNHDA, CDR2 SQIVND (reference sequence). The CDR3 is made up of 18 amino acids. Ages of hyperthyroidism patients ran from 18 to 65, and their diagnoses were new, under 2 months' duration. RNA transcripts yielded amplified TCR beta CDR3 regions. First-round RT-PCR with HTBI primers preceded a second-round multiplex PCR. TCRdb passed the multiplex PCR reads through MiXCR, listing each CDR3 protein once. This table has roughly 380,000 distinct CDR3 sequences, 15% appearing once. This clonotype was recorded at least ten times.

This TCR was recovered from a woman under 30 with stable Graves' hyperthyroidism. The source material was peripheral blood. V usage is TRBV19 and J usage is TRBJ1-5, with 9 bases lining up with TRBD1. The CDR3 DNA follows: TGTGCCAGTAGTACAACCGGGACAGGGTGGTATAGCAATCAGCCCCAGCATTTT. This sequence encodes CASSTTGTGWYSNQPQHF.